Here is one T cell receptor beta chain with its context. The sample belongs to a study of T cell changes during pregnancy in multiple sclerosis. Method: immunoSEQ multiplex PCR; TCRdb's copy keeps in-frame clones and lacks some. This sample has roughly 63,000 clones, with about 92% found just once. This receptor was identified in a female donor in good health, enrolled as a control in a pregnancy study. This specimen was peripheral blood, taken in the second trimester of pregnancy.

The CDR3 sequence: CAWNAGVGGYTF. The CDR3 bases are TGTGCCTGGAATGCAGGGGTTGGCGGCTACACCTTC. This chain joins TRBV30 and TRBJ1-2; a possible D gene is TRBD1 (6 bases). Germline CDR1 GTSNPN, CDR2 SVGIG (reference sequence). The CDR3 runs 12 residues. Trimming shortened V by 4 bases and J by 8 bases, and 14 bases separated the two germline ends.